This T cell receptor beta chain was found in a study of blood T cell repertoires in COVID-19. Looking at the study overall: Sites across the United States, Italy and Spain contributed samples from acute and convalescent COVID-19. The analysed material was cDNA or gDNA that came from T cells, B-cell-depleted T cells, or PBMCs.

TCRdb keeps only in-frame clones here, not all; method: immunoSEQ multiplex PCR. The sample has under 200,000 clones; 70% to 90% are singletons. This CDR3 spans 12 amino acids. V lost 3 bases and J 8 bases, leaving 8 bases between the germline ends. CDR1 MNHEY and CDR2 SVGEGT come from the germline V gene. V gene TRBV6-2 or TRBV6-3 combines with J gene TRBJ2-1, with D unresolved. Sequencing input: peripheral blood. This sequence originates from a man aged 35 to 55 with active or convalescent COVID-19. The CDR3 nucleotides read TGTGCCAGCAGTTATAGCTTCCATGAGCAGTTCTTC. This sequence encodes CASSYSFHEQFF.